This T cell receptor (beta chain) comes out of a study of naive and memory T cell subsets. Study observations and caveats: RNA-based TCR counts may shift with T cell activation and differentiation. From naive to CM, EM and EMRA, diversity decreased and Gini increased.

Trimming shortened V by 4 bases and J by 7 bases, and 11 bases separated the two germline ends. Germline loops: CDR1 LGHNA, CDR2 YSLEER. CDR3 size: 13 residues. In the case of this clonotype: Its antigen is unidentified.

CD4 T cells were positively selected, then CD8 T cells from the CD4-negative fraction. Cells stained for CD3, CD4, CD8, CD45RA and CD27 were sorted into four subsets. Two oligonucleotides, mixed equimolar, formed the beta constant-region primer covering TRBC1 and TRBC2. Nested alpha and beta constant-region primers with the SP2 primer drove four PCR rounds on ligated cDNA. TCRdb fed the UMI-ligation and nested PCR reads into MiXCR, producing one record per CDR3 protein. The repertoire holds 10,000 or so distinct CDR3 sequences, with about 6% as singletons. Input material: CD4+ TEMRA cells from blood. Indicated subset: effector memory re-expressing CD45RA, CD45RA+ CD27-. The receptor comes from a human donor in good health. The V and J genes are TRBV4-3 and TRBJ2-1; D remains unclear. Here the CDR3 reads CASSRIYDNEQFF. CDR3 in DNA: TGCGCCAGCAGCCGAATCTATGATAATGAGCAGTTCTTC.